The 12 T cell receptor beta chains reported below all come from one sample, sequenced in a study of T cell changes during pregnancy in multiple sclerosis. Clones were sequenced by immunoSEQ multiplex PCR, and TCRdb holds only the in-frame ones, with some missing. In the table there are approximately 65,000 clones, about 92% of which are singletons. The sequences come from CD8+ T cells from peripheral blood mononuclear cells, collected in the third trimester of pregnancy. Receptors were obtained from a female donor in good health, enrolled as a control in a pregnancy study.

This chain joins TRBV7-8 and TRBJ2-1; 8 nucleotides align to TRBD2. Trimming cost V 3 bases and J 6 bases; bases outside gene matches: 7. The CDR3 is made up of 15 amino acids. Germline loops: CDR1 SGHVS, CDR2 FQNEAQ. The CDR3: CASSFSGVSGNEQFF. The CDR3 nucleotides read TGTGCCAGCAGCTTTAGCGGGGTTTCAGGCAATGAGCAGTTCTTC.

This chain joins TRBV6-1 and TRBJ1-1, with D tentatively TRBD1 (6 bases). Deletions cut 6 bases from V and 1 base from J, with 15 bases between. Germline CDR1 and CDR2: MNHNS and SASEGT. This CDR3 region has 15 residues. CDR3 nucleotides: TGTGCCAGCAGCCCCTCCACAGGGCAGAACACTGAAGCTTTCTTT. Amino acid sequence: CASSPSTGQNTEAFF.

V and J are TRBV4-1 and TRBJ2-5; unclear D gene. V was cut by 1 base and J by 2 bases, with 5 bases left in between. CDR1 and CDR2 (germline): MGHRA, YSYEKL. This CDR3 is built from 13 residues. The CDR3 reads CASSQVVQETQYF. As DNA, the CDR3 is TGCGCCAGCAGCCAAGTCGTACAAGAGACCCAGTACTTC.

The chain employs TRBV7-9 and TRBJ2-2; D is ambiguous. Between the trimmed V and J ends, which lost 7 bases and 0 bases, there was a span of 18 bases. The CDR3 totals 17 residues. Germline V gives CDR1 SEHNR, CDR2 FQNEAQ (reference sequence). The CDR3 loop reads CASTPPTETTNTGELFF. CDR3 bases: TGTGCCAGCACCCCACCGACCGAGACAACGAACACCGGGGAGCTGTTTTTT.

The V and J genes are TRBV27 and TRBJ1-1; D not resolved. The V end was cut by 2 bases, the J end by 1 base, with 8 bases between. Germline V gene sequence: CDR1 MNHEY, CDR2 SMNVEV (reference sequence). The CDR3 consists of 14 residues. CDR3 region: CASSLTPANTEAFF. The CDR3 nucleotides read TGTGCCAGCAGTTTAACACCCGCGAACACTGAAGCTTTCTTT.

The V gene is TRBV19, the J gene TRBJ2-1; TRBD1 agrees at 9 bases. Trimming took 4 bases from V and 8 from J; bases not matched to a gene: 6. Germline V gives CDR1 LNHDA, CDR2 SQIVND (reference sequence). The CDR3 covers 14 residues. CDR3 loop: CASSTGQGADEQFF. CDR3 DNA: TGTGCCAGTAGTACGGGACAGGGCGCCGATGAGCAGTTCTTC.

V is TRBV7-6 and J is TRBJ2-5; D might be TRBD1 (6 bases). Germline CDR1 SGHVS, CDR2 FNYEAQ. The length of the CDR3 is 17 residues. V was cut by 5 bases and J by 4 bases, with 23 bases left in between. The CDR3 DNA reads as TGTGCCAGCAGCCCTACCCCGCAGGGGCGGATGGGAGAGACCCAGTACTTC. It codes for CASSPTPQGRMGETQYF.

The J gene is TRBJ1-5, the V gene TRBV27; 10 positions agree with TRBD1. The CDR3 extends over 15 amino acids. The germline V gene encodes CDR1 MNHEY and CDR2 SMNVEV (reference sequence). Trimming at V came to 5 bases and at J to 2 bases, leaving 3 bases not matched to a gene. The CDR3 spells CASSPGTGGNQPQHF. The CDR3, as DNA: TGTGCCAGCAGTCCGGGGACAGGGGGCAATCAGCCCCAGCATTTT.

This clone appeared once. The rearrangement joins TRBV27 to TRBJ1-1; the match to TRBD1 covers 9 bases. The CDR3 loop spans 15 amino acids. With V trimmed by 5 bases and J by 0 bases, 4 bases remained unmatched. Germline V gene lookup returns CDR1 MNHEY and CDR2 SMNVEV (reference sequence). The CDR3 nucleotides read TGTGCCAGCAGTGCCGGACAGGGGCTGAACACTGAAGCTTTCTTT. Protein product: CASSAGQGLNTEAFF.

The genes are TRBV6-1 and TRBJ1-1; 7 bases are shared with TRBD1. The CDR3 has 14 amino acids. Losses at the gene ends were 6 bases for V and 1 base for J; bases not matched to a gene: 5. In germline, CDR1 is MNHNS, CDR2 SASEGT. CDR3 nucleotides: TGTGCCAGCAGGGTAACAGGGGCGAACACTGAAGCTTTCTTT. Amino acids: CASRVTGANTEAFF.

This chain links TRBV16 with TRBJ2-3; 11 positions agree with TRBD1. Germline loops: CDR1 KGHSY, CDR2 FQNENV. Unmatched junction bases numbered 16, after V lost 4 bases and J lost 4 bases. This CDR3 comprises 19 residues. In nucleotides, the CDR3 is TGTGCCAGCAGCCCTCGCGACCTTCGGACAGGGGGCTACCCAGATACGCAGTATTTT. Its protein is CASSPRDLRTGGYPDTQYF.

This clone came up a few times. CDR3: CASSIQGGTEAFF. Written as DNA, the CDR3 is TGTGCCAGTAGTATTCAGGGAGGGACTGAAGCTTTCTTT. The chain is built from TRBV19 and TRBJ1-1, with D perhaps TRBD1 (5 bases). The ends were cut back, 3 bases at V and 5 bases at J, with 10 bases in the middle. Germline loops: CDR1 LNHDA, CDR2 SQIVND (reference sequence). The CDR3 is 13 residues long.